This entry lists 6 T cell receptor beta chains sequenced from one sample in a study of shared clonotypes between healthy human individuals. Generated by immunoSEQ multiplex PCR, the TCRdb table keeps only in-frame clones and is missing some. The sample has about 680,000 clones, less than 80% seen once. Sequenced sample: memory CD4+ T cells sorted from blood. The subset denotes: CD45RA-negative fraction. All receptors derive from a woman in her 30s in good health.

Notes on this clone: The sample contains more than one DNA sequence encoding this CDR3. Written as DNA, the CDR3 is TGCAGTGCTAAACGGACAGATACGCAGTATTTT. Amino acid sequence: CSAKRTDTQYF. The V and J genes are TRBV20-1 and TRBJ2-3; D is uncertain. The V gene's germline CDR1 is DFQATT and CDR2 SNEGSKA (reference sequence). The CDR3 loop spans 11 amino acids. Trimming removed 4 bases at V and 3 bases at J, with 5 bases between.

The V gene is TRBV18, the J gene TRBJ2-5, with 7 bases identical to TRBD1. The CDR3 is made up of 14 amino acids. V lost 0 bases, J lost 4 bases, and 2 bases stayed unmatched. The germline gives CDR1 KGHSH, CDR2 LQKENI. CDR3 DNA: TGTGCCAGCTCACCACCGTCAGGGGGAGAGACCCAGTACTTC. It translates to CASSPPSGGETQYF.

The chain has TRBV6-6 and TRBJ1-1; D is unclear. The germline V and J ends were trimmed by 3 bases and 11 bases, with 13 bases remaining between them. Germline V gene data show CDR1 as MNHNY and CDR2 as SVGAGI (reference sequence). The CDR3 extends over 12 amino acids. The CDR3 loop is CASSYMSPGAFF. The CDR3, as DNA: TGTGCCAGCAGTTATATGTCCCCGGGGGCTTTCTTT.

V and J are TRBV7-2 and TRBJ1-5; TRBD1 might be the D (5 bases). Germline assignment: CDR1 SGHTA and CDR2 FQGNSA. The germline V and J ends were trimmed by 1 base and 0 bases, with 13 bases remaining between them. The CDR3 is 17 amino acids. CDR3 in DNA: TGTGCCAGCAGCTTAGAACGAGGGGCGAATAGCAATCAGCCCCAGCATTTT. Amino acids: CASSLERGANSNQPQHF. Full variable domain (missing parts from reference TRBV7-2 and TRBJ1-5): GAGVSQSPSNKVTEKGKDVELRCDPISGHTALYWYRQSLGQGLEFLIYFQGNSAPDKSGLPSDRFSAERTGGSVSTLTIQRTQQEDSAVYLCASSLERGANSNQPQHFGDGTRLSIL.

The chain is built from TRBV14 and TRBJ2-5; D ambiguous. The CDR3 has 12 amino acids. The V gene's germline CDR1 is SGHDN and CDR2 FVKESK. The ends were cut back, 1 base at V and 4 bases at J, with 4 bases in the middle. The CDR3 nucleotides are TGTGCCAGCAGCCAAGCAATAGAGACCCAGTACTTC. This gives the protein CASSQAIETQYF.

V is TRBV28 and J is TRBJ1-5, with D possibly matching TRBD1 (6 bases). Germline CDR1 reads MDHEN; CDR2 reads SYDVKM. V was clipped by 5 bases and J by 4 bases, with 15 bases between them. The CDR3 is 15 residues long. CDR3 region: CASSQADSRNQPQHF. CDR3 sequence (DNA): TGTGCCAGCAGTCAGGCGGACAGTAGGAATCAGCCCCAGCATTTT.